These T cell receptor beta chains were read from a single sample in a study of glioma-infiltrating T cells. TCRdb re-analysed the multiplex PCR reads in MiXCR, keeping a single row per CDR3 protein. The sample has 90,000 to 100,000 distinct CDR3 sequences, 35% to 45% seen once. Specimen: glioma tissue, nonneoplastic brain tissue, or PBMCs (not recorded which). The receptors here all came from a human donor with low-grade glioma or glioblastoma, undergoing nonglioma brain surgery, or in good health (not recorded which). CDR3s include the opening cysteine and the closing phenylalanine or tryptophan. The order of the fields is V gene, D gene, J gene, clone size, CDR3 DNA, CDR3 protein. A D gene is named only where the DNA matches it firmly. Size is stated for part of the rows, as once, few or many counts, or as a class when the clone is expanded.

TRBV10-3	NA	TRBJ2-3	many	TGTGCCATCAGTGAAGGGGGGCCAGATACGCAGTATTTT	CAISEGGPDTQYF
TRBV5-4	NA	TRBJ1-1	many	TGTGCCAGCAGCTTGGGGGACCGTGACACTGAAGCTTTCTTT	CASSLGDRDTEAFF
TRBV6-6	NA	TRBJ2-5	NA	TGTGCCATAGGGGAGACTAGGGCCTTC	CAIGETRAF
TRBV28	NA	TRBJ2-1	many	TGTGCCAGCAGTAAAGCACCGAGCTCCTACAATGAGCAGTTCTTC	CASSKAPSSYNEQFF
TRBV28	TRBD1	TRBJ2-6	NA	TGTGCCAGCAGGGGACAGATCTCTGGGGCCAACGTCCTAACTTTC	CASRGQISGANVLTF
TRBV20-1	TRBD1	TRBJ1-5	many	TGCAGTGCTACGACAGGGGAAGGTCAGCCCCAGCATTTT	CSATTGEGQPQHF
TRBV27	NA	TRBJ2-1	many	TGTGCCAGCAGTCCGCTCGCCAGGGTTAGGGGTGAGCAGTTCTTC	CASSPLARVRGEQFF
TRBV27	NA	TRBJ1-4	many	TGTGCCAGCAAGGGTGGGCTTTGGACTAATGAAAAACTGTTTTTT	CASKGGLWTNEKLFF
TRBV4-1	NA	TRBJ2-4	few	TGCGCCAGCAGCCAAGATGCAGGGCCCGTAGCCAAAAACATTCAGTACTTC	CASSQDAGPVAKNIQYF
TRBV7-8	NA	TRBJ2-5	NA	TGTTCCAGCAGCTTATCTCACCCGACAGATACCCAGTACTTC	CSSSLSHPTDTQYF
TRBV6-1	NA	TRBJ2-3	many	TGTGCCAGCAGTGGAGGACCCTCCTTTAGCACAGATACGCAGTATTTT	CASSGGPSFSTDTQYF
TRBV5-1	TRBD2	TRBJ2-7	many	TGCGCCAGCAGCTTAGCGGGGGCGAACTACGAGCAGTACTTC	CASSLAGANYEQYF
TRBV27	TRBD2	TRBJ2-4	many	TGTGCCAGCAGTTTATCATGGGGGGGCAAAAACATTCAGTACTTC	CASSLSWGGKNIQYF
TRBV7-2	NA	TRBJ1-1	NA	TGTGTTAGCAGCTTAGCGGGCGGGAGAAGCACTGAAGCTTTCTTT	CVSSLAGGRSTEAFF
TRBV6-6	TRBD1	TRBJ2-7	NA	TGTGCCAGCAGTTTGGGACAGGGGGCAACACGGTACAAAGAGCAGTACTTC	CASSLGQGATRYKEQYF
TRBV29-1	NA	TRBJ1-4	NA	TGCAGCGCCTTGGTGGAGCCTAATGAAAAACTGTTTTTT	CSALVEPNEKLFF
TRBV14	TRBD2	TRBJ2-2	many	TGTGCCAGCAATATGGCGGGAGTCAATACCGGGGAGCTGTTTTTT	CASNMAGVNTGELFF
TRBV10-3	TRBD1	TRBJ2-1	NA	TGTGCCATCAGCACGACAGGGGGGAGTGAGCAGTTCTTC	CAISTTGGSEQFF
TRBV6-2/TRBV6-3	TRBD2	TRBJ2-7	many	TGTGCCAGCAGTCGGGGGGGCGCCTACGAGCAGTACTTC	CASSRGGAYEQYF
TRBV2	TRBD1	TRBJ1-5	NA	TGTGCCAGCAGGGGACAGGGGTATAGCAATCAGCCCCAGCATTTT	CASRGQGYSNQPQHF
TRBV12-3/TRBV12-4	NA	TRBJ2-7	few	TGTGCCAGCAGTTCGTCCAGCGGCTCCTACGAGCAGTACTTC	CASSSSSGSYEQYF
TRBV6-4	TRBD2	TRBJ2-1	many	TGTGCCAGCAGTGACTCCGGACTAGCGAGCAATGAGCAGTTCTTC	CASSDSGLASNEQFF
TRBV27	TRBD1	TRBJ2-3	many	TGTGCCAGCAGTCTCCAAGGGGGCTATCCTTCAGATACGCAGTATTTT	CASSLQGGYPSDTQYF
TRBV6-1	NA	TRBJ1-5	many	TGTGCCAGCAGCCCATCGGGGCTCCCCATTATAGGGAGCAATCAGCCCCAGCATTTT	CASSPSGLPIIGSNQPQHF
TRBV7-2	NA	TRBJ2-5	NA	TGTGCCAGCAGCTTAGCGGGTGGGGACCAAGAGACCCAGTACTTC	CASSLAGGDQETQYF
TRBV6-5	TRBD2	TRBJ2-5	NA	TGTGCCAGCAGTTACTCTCGGCTAGCGGGGGGGCGCCAAGAGACCCAGTACTTC	CASSYSRLAGGRQETQYF
TRBV2	NA	TRBJ1-5	many	TGTGCCAGCACCGAAGGGGCATCGGTCCAACCCCAGCATTTT	CASTEGASVQPQHF
TRBV4-1	NA	TRBJ1-1	NA	TGCACCAGCAGCCACCCCGGTGAGGGAGGAGGCACTGAAGCTTTCTTT	CTSSHPGEGGGTEAFF
TRBV6-2/TRBV6-3	NA	TRBJ2-1	many	TGTGCCAGCAGCCCACTAGGGGCTACCCACTACAATGAGCAGTTCTTC	CASSPLGATHYNEQFF
TRBV19	NA	TRBJ2-5	NA	TGTGTTAGTAGTACGCAGGGGGGAGCCCAGTACTTC	CVSSTQGGAQYF
TRBV5-4	TRBD2	TRBJ2-3	NA	TGTGCCAGCAGCTATACTAGGGCGGGAGTAGGTGATACGCAGTATTTT	CASSYTRAGVGDTQYF
TRBV2	NA	TRBJ2-5	NA	TGTGCCAGCAGTGGCCGGATCCGGGAGACCAAGTACTTC	CASSGRIRETKYF
TRBV19	NA	TRBJ1-1	NA	TGTGCCAGTAGCATCTCGAGGAACACCGAAGCTTTCTTT	CASSISRNTEAFF
TRBV11-2	TRBD1	TRBJ2-1	NA	TGTGCCAGCAGCTTCGGGGACAGGTCTGCGTATGAGCAGTTCTTC	CASSFGDRSAYEQFF
TRBV12-3/TRBV12-4	TRBD1	TRBJ2-5	many	TGTGCCAGCAGCATGGACAGGGGACTTGGGGCCCAGTACTTC	CASSMDRGLGAQYF
TRBV29-1	NA	TRBJ2-6	NA	TGCAGCGCCAGGGGAGGGGCCGGGGCCAACGTCCTGACTTTC	CSARGGAGANVLTF
TRBV19	NA	TRBJ2-5	many	TGTGCCAGTAGTGCCGGACAGCTCGGCGGGGAGACCCAGTACTTC	CASSAGQLGGETQYF
TRBV25-1	TRBD2	TRBJ2-2	once	TGTGCCAGCAGTGATCCTAGCGGGGGGCACACCGGGGAGCCGCTTTTT	CASSDPSGGHTGEPLF
TRBV20-1	NA	TRBJ2-1	NA	TGCAGTGCCTCTGGGGGAGTGGGCAATGAACAGTTCTTC	CSASGGVGNEQFF
TRBV15	TRBD1	TRBJ1-2	many	TGTGCCACCAGCAGTCCAAGAGGAGGGGGCTGGGGTGGCTACACCTTC	CATSSPRGGGWGGYTF
TRBV20-1	TRBD1	TRBJ2-7	NA	TGCAGTGCTTTGGGACAGTTAAACGAGCAGTACTTC	CSALGQLNEQYF
TRBV19	NA	TRBJ1-5	NA	TGTGCCAGTAATATCCAGCGTAATAGCAATAAGCCCCAGCATTTT	CASNIQRNSNKPQHF
TRBV12-3/TRBV12-4	NA	TRBJ2-3	many	TGTGCCAGCAGTTTTACAGGGAAGCTCGATACGCAGTATTTT	CASSFTGKLDTQYF
TRBV24-1	NA	TRBJ2-3	many	TGTGCCACCAGTGATTCCGGACAGAGCACAGATACGCAGTATTTT	CATSDSGQSTDTQYF
TRBV28	NA	TRBJ1-5	many	TGTGCCAGCAGCGACAAGGGAGGGGTCAATCAGCCCCAGCATTTT	CASSDKGGVNQPQHF
TRBV7-2	TRBD1	TRBJ2-7	many	TGTGCCAGCAGCCAGGACAGGGGCTACGAGCAGTACTTC	CASSQDRGYEQYF
TRBV3-1	NA	TRBJ2-4	few	TGTGCCAGCAGCCGTCAGGGGCACGCCAAAAACATTCAGTACTTC	CASSRQGHAKNIQYF
TRBV20-1	TRBD1	TRBJ1-3	many	TGCAGTGCTAGAGATCCGGGGACAGTTAACACCATATATTTT	CSARDPGTVNTIYF
TRBV7-2	TRBD1	TRBJ2-7	NA	TGTGCCAGCAGCGCTCAGGGGGACAGGGGGTCTGAGCATTACTTC	CASSAQGDRGSEHYF
TRBV5-1	TRBD1	TRBJ2-7	many	TGCGCCAGCAGCCGCACGGGACAGGGTATGAACGAGCAGTACTTC	CASSRTGQGMNEQYF
TRBV7-2	NA	TRBJ1-3	many	TGTGCCAGCAGCTTAGTAGTGGGGGCTGGAAACACCATATATTTT	CASSLVVGAGNTIYF
TRBV2	NA	TRBJ2-6	many	TGTGCCAGCAGCAGGGCCAACGTCCTGACTTTC	CASSRANVLTF
TRBV20-1	NA	TRBJ2-7	many	TGCAGTGCTAGAGATTGGGGAGGATCTGATTACGAGCAGTACTTC	CSARDWGGSDYEQYF
TRBV24-1	NA	TRBJ2-6	NA	TGTGCCACCCAAACGGGTGGGGACGGGGCCAACGTCCTGACTTTC	CATQTGGDGANVLTF
TRBV10-1	NA	TRBJ2-1	many	TGCGCCAGTTCCCGGACAACAAACAATGAGCAGTTCTTC	CASSRTTNNEQFF
TRBV6-2/TRBV6-3	NA	TRBJ2-7	many	TGTGCCAGCAGTCAGTCCTACGAGCAGTACTTC	CASSQSYEQYF
TRBV28	TRBD2	TRBJ2-3	NA	TGTGCCAGCAGGTTGACTAGCGACACAGATACGCAGTATTTT	CASRLTSDTDTQYF